This is a list of T cell receptor beta chains from one sample in a study of blood T cell repertoires in COVID-19. Here immunoSEQ multiplex PCR was the method, and the copy in TCRdb shows in-frame clones only, minus some. In the table there are roughly 190,000 clones, about 81% of which are singletons. Specimen: peripheral blood. The origin of the receptors is a man aged 25-40 years with active or convalescent COVID-19. Each CDR3 is given with its conserved first and last residue. Each record gives: D gene, clone size, J gene, V gene, CDR3 DNA, CDR3 protein. The D gene is left open where the match is weak. Clone size appears in some rows only: once, few, many, or a class for an expanded clone.

. | . | TRBJ2-2 | TRBV9 | TGTGCCAGCAGCGCCTTTCGGGGGAACACCGGGGAGCTGTTTTTT | CASSAFRGNTGELFF
. | . | TRBJ1-4 | TRBV2 | TGTGCCAGCAGTGATTGGTTGCGAGCAACTAATGAAAAACTGTTTTTT | CASSDWLRATNEKLFF
TRBD2 | . | TRBJ2-5 | TRBV7-2 | TGTGCCAGCAGCTTGGGACTATCCTTAGAGACCCAGTACTTC | CASSLGLSLETQYF
TRBD1 | . | TRBJ1-2 | TRBV5-4 | TGTGCCAGCAGCTCCGGCGGACAGGGGGCGGATGGCTACACCTTC | CASSSGGQGADGYTF
TRBD1 | . | TRBJ1-2 | TRBV6-5 | TGTGCCAGCAGTTTATCAGGGGGCGCTTCCCTTTGGGGCTACACCTTC | CASSLSGGASLWGYTF
. | . | TRBJ2-5 | TRBV10-3 | TGTGCCATCAGTGAGACTAGTCTCGAGACCCAGTACTTC | CAISETSLETQYF
TRBD2 | . | TRBJ2-1 | TRBV20-1 | TGCAGTGCCAGTGGGCGCGGGGGGGCTTACAATGAGCAGTTCTTC | CSASGRGGAYNEQFF
TRBD1 | . | TRBJ2-3 | TRBV27 | TGTGCCAGCAGTCCGCGACAGGGGGCCGGAGATACGCAGTATTTT | CASSPRQGAGDTQYF
. | . | TRBJ2-7 | TRBV18 | TGTGCCAGCTCACCACCCGGGGGAGAGCAGTACTTC | CASSPPGGEQYF
TRBD1 | . | TRBJ1-5 | TRBV5-8 | TGTGCCAGCAGGTCGGGACAGCTCCTCAGGTTGCCCCAGCATTTT | CASRSGQLLRLPQHF
TRBD1 | once | TRBJ1-1 | TRBV12-5 | TGTGCTAGTGGGTATACAGGGGGCGCGAGCACTGAAGCTTTCTTT | CASGYTGGASTEAFF
. | . | TRBJ2-1 | TRBV23-1 | TGCGCCAGCAGTCAACCGGACAAGTACAATGAGCAGTTCTTC | CASSQPDKYNEQFF
. | . | TRBJ2-7 | TRBV6-6 | TGTGCCAGCAGTCCGTGGCAAGAGCAGTACTTC | CASSPWQEQYF
. | . | TRBJ1-2 | TRBV15 | TGTGCCACCGGTCACGCAGGGGCGCATGGCTACACCTTC | CATGHAGAHGYTF
TRBD1 | . | TRBJ1-1 | TRBV5-1 | TGCGCCAGCAGCTCCCCGCTGCAGGGGGACCAAAACACTGAAGCTTTCTTT | CASSSPLQGDQNTEAFF
TRBD1 | . | TRBJ1-6 | TRBV5-1 | TGCGCCAGCAGCCTCCAGACAGGGGTAATTAATTCACCCCTCCACTTT | CASSLQTGVINSPLHF
TRBD1 | few | TRBJ1-5 | TRBV5-1 | TGCGCCAGGAGGACAGGGCTGAATCAGCCCCAGCATTTT | CARRTGLNQPQHF